These 30 T cell receptor beta chains came from one sample sequenced in a study of T cell responses to AZD1222 COVID-19 vaccine. Assay used: immunoSEQ multiplex PCR; TCRdb lists only in-frame clones, some missing. The sample carries 150,000 or so clones, around nine tenths recorded once. The sample consisted of peripheral blood, taken on day 0 of AZD1222 vaccination. The receptors derive from an adult in good health.

V and J are TRBV7-2 and TRBJ1-2; D unclear. The V gene lost 1 base and the J gene lost 0 bases, with 9 bases spanning the gap. This CDR3 comprises 15 residues. Germline CDR1 is SGHTA and CDR2 is FQGNSA. CDR3 nucleotides: TGTGCCAGCAGCTTAGATCCGGGGTCTAACTATGGCTACACCTTC. This encodes CASSLDPGSNYGYTF.

The chain uses TRBV5-1 and TRBJ1-3; the match to TRBD1 covers 11 bases. The CDR3 runs 17 residues. Germline CDR1 and CDR2: SGHRS and YFSETQ. With 4 bases clipped from V and 2 bases from J, the junction kept 8 bases outside the gene matches. CDR3 loop: CASSKPGTGGTGNTIYF. The CDR3 region has the DNA TGCGCCAGCAGCAAGCCTGGGACAGGGGGGACTGGAAACACCATATATTTT.

J is TRBJ1-4 and V is TRBV18, with no clear D. The CDR3 has 11 amino acids. CDR1 and CDR2 (germline): KGHSH, LQKENI. The CDR3 coding sequence is TGTGCATCCCGGGAGGGCGAAAAACTGTTTTTT. This encodes CASREGEKLFF.

This chain connects TRBV5-1 to TRBJ1-1; D unresolved. The germline CDR1 and CDR2 sequences are SGHRS and YFSETQ. The CDR3 contains 14 residues. The V end lost 4 bases, the J end lost 0 bases, and 10 bases lay between the germline ends. CDR3 protein: CASSATQVNTEAFF. CDR3 DNA sequence: TGCGCCAGCAGCGCTACACAAGTGAACACTGAAGCTTTCTTT. Filled out from reference TRBV5-1 and TRBJ1-1, the complete variable domain reads KAGVTQTPRYLIKTRGQQVTLSCSPISGHRSVSWYQQTPGQGLQFLFEYFSETQRNKGNFPGRFSGRQFSNSRSEMNVSTLELGDSALYLCASSATQVNTEAFFGQGTRLTVV.

The chain uses TRBV6-5 and TRBJ1-4; no reliable D call. The CDR3 is 14 amino acids. V lost 6 bases, J lost 8 bases, and 16 bases lay in between. The germline gives CDR1 MNHEY, CDR2 SVGAGI. DNA for the CDR3: TGTGCCAGCAGCCACGGGCCCGCAAGGGAAAAACTGTTTTTT. This gives the protein CASSHGPAREKLFF.

The genes are TRBV7-2 and TRBJ2-7; the D is unclear. The CDR3 is made up of 13 amino acids. V lost 2 bases and J 3 bases, leaving 8 bases between the germline ends. In germline, CDR1 is SGHTA, CDR2 FQGNSA. This chain's CDR3 is CASSLYSLYEQYF. CDR3 bases: TGTGCCAGCAGCTTATACTCGCTCTACGAGCAGTACTTC.

The genes are TRBV15 and TRBJ1-4; D might be TRBD1 (5 bases). Trimming removed 0 bases from V and 0 bases from J, with 11 bases in between. The length of the CDR3 is 17 residues. Germline CDR1 and CDR2: LNHNV and YYDKDF (reference sequence). The CDR3 sequence is CATSRDGQGATNEKLFF. The CDR3 nucleotides read TGTGCCACCAGCAGAGATGGGCAGGGCGCAACTAATGAAAAACTGTTTTTT.

The chain employs TRBV19 and TRBJ1-5, with D hard to call. V was trimmed by 3 bases and J by 6 bases, leaving 6 bases between them. The CDR3 extends over 12 amino acids. Germline V CDR1 and CDR2: LNHDA, SQIVND (reference sequence). In DNA form, the CDR3 reads TGTGCCAGTAGTATGCCTCTTCAGCCCCAGCATTTT. Encoded protein: CASSMPLQPQHF. Full variable domain (outside the CDR3, taken from reference TRBV19 and TRBJ1-5): DGGITQSPKYLFRKEGQNVTLSCEQNLNHDAMYWYRQDPGQGLRLIYYSQIVNDFQKGDIAEGYSVSREKKESFPLTVTSAQKNPTAFYLCASSMPLQPQHFGDGTRLSIL.

V and J are TRBV6-5 and TRBJ1-5; D is possibly TRBD1 (6 bases). Trimming took 6 bases from V and 3 from J, leaving 15 bases between them. The CDR3 consists of 15 residues. Germline V gives CDR1 MNHEY, CDR2 SVGAGI. The CDR3, as DNA: TGTGCCAGCAGGTCTACAGGGCTCTACAATCAGCCCCAGCATTTT. The encoded protein is CASRSTGLYNQPQHF.

The V and J genes are TRBV6-1 and TRBJ1-1; no definite D call. The V end lost 1 base, the J end lost 6 bases, and 6 bases lay between the germline ends. The V gene's germline CDR1 is MNHNS and CDR2 SASEGT. The CDR3 is 12 residues long. Here the CDR3 DNA reads TGTGCCAGCAGTGAAGGAGTTTCTGAAGCTTTCTTT. Translated: CASSEGVSEAFF.

This clone was observed once. The J gene is TRBJ2-1, the V gene TRBV5-1; D is possibly TRBD2 (7 bases). The CDR3 covers 13 residues. Germline values: CDR1 SGHRS, CDR2 YFSETQ. V was clipped by 2 bases and J by 7 bases, with 10 bases between them. The CDR3 DNA is TGCGCCAGCAGCTTAGGGGGGGCAAATGAGCAGTTCTTC. Translation: CASSLGGANEQFF.

This sequence joins TRBV5-1 and TRBJ2-1, with TRBD2 matching over 9 bases. This CDR3 spans 19 amino acids. J lost 4 bases, V lost 0 bases, and 14 bases had no gene match. Germline-derived CDR1 and CDR2 are SGHRS and YFSETQ. The CDR3 nucleotides are TGCGCCAGCAGCTTGGTAGGGGGCTCGGCTAGCGGGGTATACAATGAGCAGTTCTTC. Translating gives CASSLVGGSASGVYNEQFF. Supplemented by reference TRBV5-1 and TRBJ2-1, the full variable domain reads KAGVTQTPRYLIKTRGQQVTLSCSPISGHRSVSWYQQTPGQGLQFLFEYFSETQRNKGNFPGRFSGRQFSNSRSEMNVSTLELGDSALYLCASSLVGGSASGVYNEQFFGPGTRLTVL.

V is TRBV19 and J is TRBJ1-1; TRBD1 matches at 8 bases. Germline assignment: CDR1 LNHDA and CDR2 SQIVND (reference sequence). CDR3 length equals 15 residues. The junction had 13 bases not matched to a gene; V was cut back by 9 bases and J by 4 bases. The CDR3 region is CASDAGGIRITEAFF. CDR3 in DNA: TGTGCCAGCGATGCAGGGGGCATCCGTATCACTGAAGCTTTCTTT.

The chain uses TRBV19 and TRBJ2-7; possible D gene TRBD2, 6 bases. Per the germline V gene, CDR1 is LNHDA and CDR2 is SQIVND (reference sequence). The CDR3 extends over 14 amino acids. V was shortened by 4 bases and J by 2 bases, with 12 bases between the two germline ends. The CDR3 reads CASSTPGGTYEQYF. DNA of the CDR3: TGTGCCAGTAGTACGCCGGGCGGGACCTACGAGCAGTACTTC.

The chain carries TRBV9 and TRBJ2-7, with unresolved D. Germline values: CDR1 SGDLS, CDR2 YYNGEE. The CDR3 contains 15 residues. Deletions cut 0 bases from V and 5 bases from J, with 15 bases between. CDR3 residues: CASSVGQLGIHEQYF. The CDR3 DNA follows: TGTGCCAGCAGCGTAGGACAATTGGGGATCCACGAGCAGTACTTC.

The chain combines TRBV5-1 with TRBJ1-2, with 7 positions matching TRBD1. V lost 5 bases and J lost 6; bases outside the gene matches: 7. The CDR3 has 13 residues. CDR1 and CDR2 from the germline V gene are SGHRS and YFSETQ. The CDR3 nucleotides are TGCGCCAGCAGTTCGGCGACAGGGAATGGCTACACCTTC. Translating gives CASSSATGNGYTF.

The chain uses TRBV11-2 and TRBJ2-1; D might be TRBD2 (5 bases). The V gene's germline CDR1 is SGHAT and CDR2 FQNNGV. V lost 5 bases, J lost 5 bases, and 13 bases lay in between. The CDR3 loop spans 14 amino acids. The CDR3, as DNA: TGTGCCAGCAGCCCCCAGGAGCGGAACAATGAGCAGTTCTTC. It is translated as CASSPQERNNEQFF.

CDR3 bases: TGTGCCACCAGGAGGGTGTCCAGCCAAGAGACCCAGTACTTC. Translation: CATRRVSSQETQYF. V and J are TRBV15 and TRBJ2-5; maybe TRBD2 (5 bases). From germline, CDR1 is LNHNV and CDR2 YYDKDF (reference sequence). V lost 6 bases and J 1 base, leaving 12 bases between the germline ends. The CDR3 totals 14 residues.

CDR3: CASSRPTSGRGNEQFF. In DNA, the CDR3 is TGTGCCAGCAGCCGCCCGACTAGCGGGAGGGGAAATGAGCAGTTCTTC. The V call is TRBV3-1 (or the pseudogene TRBV3-2), the J call TRBJ2-1; 14 positions agree with TRBD2. The CDR3 sequence is 16 residues long. The V segment lost 4 bases and the J segment 7 bases; nucleotides outside the gene matches: 6. Germline CDR1 is LGHDT and CDR2 is YNNKEL (reference sequence).

In this sample, this clone turned up a few times. The chain links TRBV27 to TRBJ2-1; 13 bases align to TRBD2. V was pared by 1 base and J by 7 bases, with 4 bases of the junction left unmatched. The length of the CDR3 is 16 residues. Per the germline V gene, CDR1 is MNHEY and CDR2 is SMNVEV (reference sequence). CDR3 DNA sequence: TGTGCCAGCAGTTTATTAGGACTAGCGGGAGCTAATGAGCAGTTCTTC. Translating gives CASSLLGLAGANEQFF.

J is TRBJ2-3 and V is TRBV5-1; D perhaps matches TRBD2 (5 bases). In germline, CDR1 is SGHRS, CDR2 YFSETQ. CDR3 length equals 15 residues. Trimming removed 0 bases at V and 3 bases at J, with 11 bases between. CDR3 nucleotide sequence: TGCGCCAGCAGCTTGGACGGGGTCGGGACAGATACGCAGTATTTT. The encoded protein is CASSLDGVGTDTQYF.

The V call is TRBV27, the J call TRBJ1-2; 9 bases fit TRBD1. The V gene end was trimmed by 6 bases and the J gene end by 0 bases; junction bases not matched to a gene: 2. The CDR3 has 14 amino acids. In germline, CDR1 is MNHEY, CDR2 SMNVEV (reference sequence). CDR3 sequence reads: CASRTGGTNYGYTF. The CDR3 DNA follows: TGTGCCAGCAGAACAGGGGGCACTAACTATGGCTACACCTTC.

This rearrangement joins TRBV10-2 to TRBJ1-5; D unclear. This CDR3 comprises 13 residues. Per the germline V gene, CDR1 is WSHSY and CDR2 is SAAADI. V was shortened by 0 bases and J by 2 bases, with 2 bases between the two germline ends. CDR3 sequence reads: CASSESRNQPQHF. The CDR3 bases are TGCGCCAGCAGTGAGTCGCGCAATCAGCCCCAGCATTTT.

This chain joins TRBV3-1 (or the pseudogene TRBV3-2) and TRBJ2-7; TRBD1 aligns across 11 bases. The CDR3 sequence is 15 residues long. CDR1 is LGHDT and CDR2 is YNNKEL in the germline V gene (reference sequence). Losses at the gene ends were 3 bases for V and 5 bases for J; bases not matched to a gene: 6. CDR3 protein: CASSQRTGGFNEQYF. As DNA, the CDR3 is TGTGCCAGCAGCCAGCGGACAGGGGGCTTCAACGAGCAGTACTTC.

The count of this clone is one. This CDR3 reads CASSDPRTSGSQEQYF. CDR3 bases: TGTGCCAGCAGTGATCCCCGGACTAGCGGGAGTCAGGAGCAGTACTTC. This sequence joins TRBV6-1 and TRBJ2-7; 13 bases are shared with TRBD2. Germline CDR1 reads MNHNS; CDR2 reads SASEGT. The length of the CDR3 is 16 residues. V lost 3 bases, J lost 7 bases, and 9 bases stayed unmatched.

The rearrangement joins TRBV9 to TRBJ2-1; TRBD2 agrees at 8 bases. This CDR3 contains 15 residues. CDR1 and CDR2 from the germline V gene are SGDLS and YYNGEE. J gave up 2 bases and V 0 bases, and 1 base lay outside the gene matches. CDR3 protein: CASSVERGTYNEQFF. The CDR3 DNA is TGTGCCAGCAGCGTAGAGCGGGGGACCTACAATGAGCAGTTCTTC.

The rearrangement joins TRBV5-1 to TRBJ2-6; no firm D call. The CDR3 totals 13 residues. Between the trimmed V and J ends, which lost 1 base and 3 bases, there was a span of 2 bases. The V gene's germline CDR1 is SGHRS and CDR2 YFSETQ. In nucleotides, the CDR3 is TGCGCCAGCAGCTTGAGTGGGGCCAACGTCCTGACTTTC. It is translated as CASSLSGANVLTF.

The chain recombines TRBV7-9 with TRBJ2-7; 14 nucleotides line up with TRBD2. The CDR3 spans 17 residues. Per the germline V gene, CDR1 is SEHNR and CDR2 is FQNEAQ (reference sequence). Unmatched junction bases numbered 8, after V lost 4 bases and J lost 3 bases. CDR3 bases: TGTGCCAGCAGCTGGGGACTAGCGGGAGAGTGGGGCTACGAGCAGTACTTC. Translated: CASSWGLAGEWGYEQYF. Supplemented by reference TRBV7-9 and TRBJ2-7, the full variable domain reads DTGVSQNPRHKITKRGQNVTFRCDPISEHNRLYWYRQTLGQGPEFLTYFQNEAQLEKSRLLSDRFSAERPKGSFSTLEIQRTEQGDSAMYLCASSWGLAGEWGYEQYFGPGTRLTVT.

A word on this clone: At one end the junction does not follow the germline gene, possibly because of a read error. The rearrangement joins TRBV25-1 to TRBJ2-2; D not resolved. The germline V gene has CDR1 MGHDK and CDR2 SYGVNS. CDR3 length: 15 residues. The CDR3 region has the DNA TGTGCCAGCACTGAATCGGTCAGGAACACCGGGGAGCTGTTTTTT. Translating it yields CASTESVRNTGELFF. The entire variable domain, with the rest obtained from reference TRBV25-1 and TRBJ2-2, is as follows: EADIYQTPRYLVIGTGKKITLECSQTMGHDKMYWYQQDPGMELHLIHYSYGVNSTEKGDLSSESTVSRIRTEHFPLTLESARPSHTSQYLCASTESVRNTGELFFGEGSRLTVL.

This clone has just a few counts. The chain employs TRBV29-1 and TRBJ2-7, with D perhaps matching TRBD2 (6 bases). V was clipped by 1 base and J by 0 bases, with 13 bases between them. The CDR3 sequence is 15 residues long. CDR1 and CDR2 (germline): SQVTM, ANQGSEA. The CDR3 loop is CSVEGLRDASYEQYF. For the CDR3, the DNA is TGCAGCGTTGAAGGGTTGCGGGACGCCTCCTACGAGCAGTACTTC.